Listed here are 14 T cell receptor beta chains from one sample, sequenced in a study of blood T cells in healthy people across ages. With a J-beta primer mix and a sample-barcoded 5' primer, a second PCR ran about 7 to 11 cycles. MiXCR, run by TCRdb on the 5' RACE reads, gives a single entry per CDR3 protein. The table lists some 1.1 million distinct CDR3 sequences, roughly two fifths of them singletons. Sequenced: blood. The receptors were gathered from a man aged 18 to 29 in good health.

This clonotype came up a few times. The chain couples TRBV11-2 to TRBJ2-1; no reliable D call. This CDR3 is built from 14 residues. V was shortened by 3 bases and J by 5 bases, with 11 bases between the two germline ends. Germline CDR1 is SGHAT and CDR2 is FQNNGV. CDR3 protein: CASSFLAANNEQFF. CDR3 nucleotide sequence: TGTGCCAGCAGCTTTTTGGCAGCTAACAATGAGCAGTTCTTC.

This clonotype was seen more than once but under ten times. The chain recombines TRBV7-9 with TRBJ1-4; TRBD1 aligns across 8 bases. Germline V gene lookup returns CDR1 SEHNR and CDR2 FQNEAQ (reference sequence). With 5 bases clipped from V and 6 bases from J, the junction kept 14 bases outside the gene matches. The CDR3 extends over 17 amino acids. The CDR3: CASSNRAQQGVDEKLFF. CDR3 DNA sequence: TGTGCCAGCAGCAACCGGGCCCAACAGGGGGTCGATGAAAAACTGTTTTTT.

This chain joins TRBV6-5 and TRBJ2-5, with D possibly TRBD2 on 5 matching bases. Looked up from germline, CDR1 is MNHEY and CDR2 is SVGAGI. V gave up 5 bases and J gave up 11 bases, with 24 bases separating them. The CDR3 is made up of 15 amino acids. CDR3 sequence reads: CASSPLASNYNEQYF. The CDR3 DNA sequence: TGTGCCAGCAGTCCCCTAGCCTCTAACTACAATGAGCAGTACTTC.

The rearrangement links TRBV27 to TRBJ2-2; TRBD1 aligns across 9 bases. CDR3 size: 17 residues. V trimming: 4 bases; J trimming: 0 bases; junction bases outside the gene matches: 6. Germline CDR1 MNHEY, CDR2 SMNVEV (reference sequence). Here the CDR3 DNA reads TGTGCCAGCAGTTCGGGACAGGGTGGTCCGAACACCGGGGAGCTGTTTTTT. The encoded protein is CASSSGQGGPNTGELFF.

This clonotype came up a few times. V usage is TRBV27 and J usage is TRBJ1-6; possible D gene TRBD1, 6 bases. The CDR3 length is 13 residues. Germline CDR1 MNHEY, CDR2 SMNVEV (reference sequence). Between the trimmed V and J ends, which lost 4 bases and 10 bases, there was a span of 11 bases. The CDR3 sequence: CASSYGGTSPLHF. The CDR3 bases are TGTGCCAGCAGTTACGGGGGCACCTCACCCCTCCACTTT.

The V gene is TRBV5-1, the J gene TRBJ2-3, with D unresolved. Trimming cost V 0 bases and J 5 bases, with 10 bases left between them. The CDR3 sequence is 14 residues long. The germline gives CDR1 SGHRS, CDR2 YFSETQ. The CDR3 DNA reads TGCGCCAGCAGCTTGGCTCCGGGTGAAGATACGCAGTATTTT. Protein sequence: CASSLAPGEDTQYF.

This clonotype occurred a few times. This sequence joins TRBV12-3 or TRBV12-4 and TRBJ1-5, with D possibly being TRBD1 (5 bases). The ends were cut back, 7 bases at V and 7 bases at J, with 17 bases in the middle. This CDR3 comprises 14 residues. This chain's CDR3 is CASNILGVRQPQHF. The CDR3 nucleotides are TGTGCCAGCAATATTTTGGGGGTGAGACAGCCCCAGCATTTT.

CDR3 bases: TGTGCCAGTGCCGTGGGCGGATCCACAGATACGCAGTATTTT. Translation gives CASAVGGSTDTQYF. This chain connects TRBV13 to TRBJ2-3, with D hard to call. Germline-derived CDR1 and CDR2 are PRHDT and FYEKMQ (reference sequence). This CDR3 region has 14 residues. The V end lost 9 bases, the J end lost 2 bases, and 15 bases lay between the germline ends.

This clonotype turned up a few times. The chain has TRBV5-1 and TRBJ1-1; no definite D call. The CDR3 extends over 16 amino acids. V lost 0 bases, J lost 1 base, and 13 bases lay in between. The V gene's germline CDR1 is SGHRS and CDR2 YFSETQ. The CDR3 here is CASSLEGAPSNTEAFF. Here the CDR3 DNA reads TGCGCCAGCAGCTTGGAGGGAGCACCCTCGAACACTGAAGCTTTCTTT.

The chain couples TRBV6-1 to TRBJ2-1; no clear D. The V end was cut by 6 bases, the J end by 13 bases, with 13 bases between. The CDR3 length is 11 residues. CDR1 is MNHNS and CDR2 is SASEGT in the germline V gene. CDR3 in amino acids: CASRDLLPQFF. CDR3 DNA: TGTGCCAGCAGGGATCTCTTGCCCCAGTTCTTC.

The J gene is TRBJ1-5, the V gene TRBV7-9; D is unresolved. V was clipped by 5 bases and J by 5 bases, with 13 bases between them. The CDR3 has 14 amino acids. Germline CDR1 is SEHNR and CDR2 is FQNEAQ (reference sequence). The chain's CDR3 is CASSPSGEHQPQHF. For the CDR3, the DNA is TGTGCCAGCAGCCCAAGCGGGGAGCATCAGCCCCAGCATTTT.

This clonotype was observed at least ten times. V gene TRBV29-1 combines with J gene TRBJ2-1; no clear D gene. The CDR3 sequence is 16 residues long. Trimming shortened V by 0 bases and J by 3 bases, and 15 bases separated the two germline ends. Germline lookup yields CDR1 SQVTM and CDR2 ANQGSEA. DNA for the CDR3: TGCAGCGTTGAAGATCAAAGGATAAACATCTACAATGAGCAGTTCTTC. This sequence encodes CSVEDQRINIYNEQFF.

This clonotype has a single count. This chain uses TRBV29-1 with TRBJ2-7; possibly TRBD1 for D (5 bases). This CDR3 has 12 residues. Trimming left V 7 bases short and J 4 bases short, with 14 bases between. Looked up from germline, CDR1 is SQVTM and CDR2 is ANQGSEA. The CDR3 DNA reads TGCAGCGGCGTCCTAGGGGTATACGAGCAGTACTTC. Encoded protein: CSGVLGVYEQYF.

The rearrangement joins TRBV6-6 to TRBJ1-2; 8 bases map to TRBD1. CDR1 is MNHNY, CDR2 SVGAGI, per germline (reference sequence). V lost 3 bases, J lost 5 bases, and 11 bases stayed unmatched. This CDR3 spans 16 amino acids. CDR3 sequence: CASSYGKDRALYGYTF. The DNA for the CDR3 is TGTGCCAGCAGTTATGGGAAGGACAGGGCGCTTTATGGCTACACCTTC.